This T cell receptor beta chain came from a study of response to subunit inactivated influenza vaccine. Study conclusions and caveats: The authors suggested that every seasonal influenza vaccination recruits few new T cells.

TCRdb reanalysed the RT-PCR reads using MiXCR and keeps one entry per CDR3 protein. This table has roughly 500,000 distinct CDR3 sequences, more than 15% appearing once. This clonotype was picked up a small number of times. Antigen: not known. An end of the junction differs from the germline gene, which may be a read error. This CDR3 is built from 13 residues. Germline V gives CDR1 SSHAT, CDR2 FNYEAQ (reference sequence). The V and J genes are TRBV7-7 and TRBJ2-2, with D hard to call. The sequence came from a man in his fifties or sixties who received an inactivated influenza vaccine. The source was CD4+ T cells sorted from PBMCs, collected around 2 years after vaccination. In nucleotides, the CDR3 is TGTGCTAGCAGCTTAGACCCGTGGGGGGAGCTGTTTTTT. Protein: CASSLDPWGELFF.